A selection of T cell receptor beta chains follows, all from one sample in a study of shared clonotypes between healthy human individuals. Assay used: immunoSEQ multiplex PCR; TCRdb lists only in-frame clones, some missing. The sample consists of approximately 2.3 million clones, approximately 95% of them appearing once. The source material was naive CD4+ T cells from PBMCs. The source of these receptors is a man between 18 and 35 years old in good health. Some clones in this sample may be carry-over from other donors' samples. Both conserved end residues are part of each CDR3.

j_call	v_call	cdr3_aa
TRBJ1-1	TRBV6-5	CASSYHTGRPEAFF
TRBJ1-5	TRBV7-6	CASSPGQSSNQPQHF
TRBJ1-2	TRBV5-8	CASSFLGQGGYGYTF
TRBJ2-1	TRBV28	CASSPGLNEQFF
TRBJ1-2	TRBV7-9	CASSPDRTTNYGYTF
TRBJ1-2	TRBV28	CASTPTDWDQRGYTF
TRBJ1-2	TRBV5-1	CASSLTGTNFNYGYTF
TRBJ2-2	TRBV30	CAWSRGLADTGELFF
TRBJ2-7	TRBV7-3	CASSPNLAGYEQYF
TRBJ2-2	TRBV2	CASSGIILNTGELFF
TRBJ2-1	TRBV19	CASSRLAGAPDEQFF
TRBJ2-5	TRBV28	CASSLYTGSQVLFGGETQYF
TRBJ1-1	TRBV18	CASSPGLNTEAFF
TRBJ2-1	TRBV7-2	CASSPRGGAGYNEQFF
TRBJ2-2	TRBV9	CASSVGQGSWNTGELFF
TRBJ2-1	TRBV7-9	CASSPPRQGGRNEQFF
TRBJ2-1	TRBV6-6	CASSSLGSYNEQFF
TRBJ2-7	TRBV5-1	CASSSGSYEQYF
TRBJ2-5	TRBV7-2	CASSLARTSGRSQETQYF
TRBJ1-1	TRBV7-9	CASSFGQLRTEAFF
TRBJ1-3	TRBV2	CASSEARRSSGNTIYF
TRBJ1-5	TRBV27	CASSLRRGTGGENQPQHF